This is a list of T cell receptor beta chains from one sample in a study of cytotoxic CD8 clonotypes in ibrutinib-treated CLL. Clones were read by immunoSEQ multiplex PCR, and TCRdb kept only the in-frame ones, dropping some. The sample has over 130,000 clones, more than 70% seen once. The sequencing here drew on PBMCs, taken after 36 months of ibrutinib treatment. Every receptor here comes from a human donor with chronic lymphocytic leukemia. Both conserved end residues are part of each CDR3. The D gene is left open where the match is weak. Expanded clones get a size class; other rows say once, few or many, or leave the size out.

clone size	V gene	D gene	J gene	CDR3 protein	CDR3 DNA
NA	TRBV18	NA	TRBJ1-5	CASSPGSNQPQHF	TGTGCCAGCTCACCTGGTAGCAATCAGCCCCAGCATTTT
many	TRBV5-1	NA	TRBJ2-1	CASSLLEFSYNEQFF	TGCGCCAGCAGCTTGTTGGAGTTCTCCTACAATGAGCAGTTCTTC
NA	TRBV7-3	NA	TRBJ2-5	CASSKVLGGTQYF	TGTGCCAGCAGCAAGGTGCTAGGAGGGACCCAGTACTTC
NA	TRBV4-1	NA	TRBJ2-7	CASSKNHGESYEQYF	TGCGCCAGCAGCAAGAACCACGGGGAGTCCTACGAGCAGTACTTC
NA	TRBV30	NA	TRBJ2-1	CAWTLLANYNEQFF	TGTGCCTGGACGCTCCTAGCAAATTACAATGAGCAGTTCTTC
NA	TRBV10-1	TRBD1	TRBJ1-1	CAVFGMGLGRGHTEAFF	TGCGCCGTCTTTGGAATGGGGCTCGGCAGGGGGCACACTGAAGCTTTCTTT
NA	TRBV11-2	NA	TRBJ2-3	CASSPTGGTAGTYTQYF	TGTGCCAGCAGCCCAACCGGAGGTACGGCAGGGACCTATACGCAGTATTTT
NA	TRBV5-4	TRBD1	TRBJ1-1	CASSRPDRVTEAFF	TGTGCCAGCAGCCGACCTGACAGGGTCACTGAAGCTTTCTTT
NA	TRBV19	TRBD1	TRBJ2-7	CASSIPGTDLYEQYF	TGTGCCAGTAGTATACCCGGGACAGACCTCTACGAGCAGTACTTC
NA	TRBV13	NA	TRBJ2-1	CASSPETRNEQFF	TGTGCCAGCAGCCCCGAGACTAGAAATGAGCAGTTCTTC
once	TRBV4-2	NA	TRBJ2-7	CASSHGGPGNEQYF	TGTGCCAGCAGCCATGGGGGGCCGGGAAACGAGCAGTACTTC
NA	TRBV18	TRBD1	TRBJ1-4	CASSPPGQGNEKLFF	TGTGCCAGCTCACCACCGGGACAGGGGAATGAAAAACTGTTTTTT
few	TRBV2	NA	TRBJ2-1	CASMSWWSDGEQFF	TGTGCCAGCATGTCGTGGTGGTCAGACGGTGAGCAGTTCTTC
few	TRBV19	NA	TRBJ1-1	CASTKRAGRAFF	TGTGCCAGTACCAAACGTGCCGGGAGGGCTTTCTTT
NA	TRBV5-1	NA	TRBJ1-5	CASPDQDIRYQPQHF	TGCGCCAGCCCCGATCAGGACATAAGATATCAGCCCCAGCATTTT